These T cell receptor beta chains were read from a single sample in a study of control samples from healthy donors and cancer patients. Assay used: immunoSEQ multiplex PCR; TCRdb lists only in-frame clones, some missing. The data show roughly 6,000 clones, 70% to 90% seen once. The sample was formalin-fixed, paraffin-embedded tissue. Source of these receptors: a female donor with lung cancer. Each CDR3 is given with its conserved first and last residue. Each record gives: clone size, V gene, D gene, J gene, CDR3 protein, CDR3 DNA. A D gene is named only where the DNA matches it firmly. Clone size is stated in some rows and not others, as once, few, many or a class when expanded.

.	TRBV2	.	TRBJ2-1	CASSAGPEQQFF	TGTGCCAGCAGTGCCGGACCCGAGCAACAGTTCTTC
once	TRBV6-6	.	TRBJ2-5	CASSYFHRDPNPTQYF	TGTGCCAGCAGTTACTTCCACCGGGACCCCAATCCGACCCAGTACTTC
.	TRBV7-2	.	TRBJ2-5	CASSPGGFPTGTQYF	TGTGCCAGCAGCCCCGGCGGGTTTCCGACGGGGACCCAGTACTTC
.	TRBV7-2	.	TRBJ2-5	CASSFPNQETQYF	TGTGCCAGCAGCTTCCCAAACCAAGAGACCCAGTACTTC
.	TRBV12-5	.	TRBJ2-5	CASGPGTQGETQYF	TGTGCTAGTGGTCCGGGGACCCAGGGGGAGACCCAGTACTTC
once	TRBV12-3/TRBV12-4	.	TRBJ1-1	CASSHDQNTEAFF	TGTGCCAGCAGCCACGACCAGAACACTGAAGCTTTCTTT
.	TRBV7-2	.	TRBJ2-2	CASSFNRDTGELFF	TGTGCCAGCAGCTTTAACAGGGATACCGGGGAGCTGTTTTTT
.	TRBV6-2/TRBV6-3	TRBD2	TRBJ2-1	CASSVLAGGNYEQFF	TGTGCCAGCAGTGTACTAGCGGGAGGAAACTATGAGCAGTTCTTC
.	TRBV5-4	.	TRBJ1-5	CASSLGAQSNQPQHF	TGTGCCAGCAGTCTCGGGGCCCAATCCAATCAGCCCCAGCATTTT
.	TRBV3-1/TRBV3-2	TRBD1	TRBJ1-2	CASSPRRDRGSGYTF	TGTGCCAGCAGCCCCCGGCGGGACAGGGGATCTGGCTACACCTTC
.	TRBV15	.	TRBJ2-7	CATSRVGSSYEQYF	TGTGCCACCAGCAGAGTCGGTAGCTCCTACGAGCAGTACTTC
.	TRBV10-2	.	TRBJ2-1	CASGSVSYNEQFF	TGCGCCAGTGGTAGCGTCTCCTACAATGAGCAGTTCTTC
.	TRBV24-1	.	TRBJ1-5	CATSDSVGSNQPQHF	TGTGCCACCAGTGATTCAGTGGGTAGCAATCAGCCCCAGCATTTT
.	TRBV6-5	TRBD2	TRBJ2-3	CASSQVAGVPDTQYF	TGTGCCAGCAGTCAGGTAGCGGGAGTCCCGGATACGCAGTATTTT
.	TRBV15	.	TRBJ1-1	CATSRGPNTEAFF	TGTGCCACCAGCAGAGGTCCGAACACTGAAGCTTTCTTT
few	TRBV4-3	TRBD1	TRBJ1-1	CASSQGGGGAEAFF	TGCGCCAGCAGCCAAGGCGGAGGGGGCGCGGAAGCTTTCTTT